This record concerns one T cell receptor (beta chain) sequence. Its antigen is unidentified. This specimen comes from a study of T cells after yellow fever vaccination. In the study overall: SMART-Seq v4 Ultra Low Input prepared libraries from low-cell fractions. Points from the study as a whole: At under 97% for CD4 and approximately 89% for CD8, most primary-vaccination clones showed up again after the booster.

Trimming left V 8 bases short and J 8 bases short, with 13 bases between. Germline values: CDR1 SGHTA, CDR2 FQGTGA. The CDR3 loop spans 12 amino acids. The study made its TCR cDNA through 5'RACE template switching. That step introduced a universal primer site along with UMIs. TCRdb redid the calling of the 5' RACE reads with MiXCR, one entry per CDR3 protein. The profile shows 500,000 to 650,000 distinct CDR3 sequences, approximately 16% of them singletons. The chain carries TRBV7-3 and TRBJ2-1; D tentatively fits TRBD1 or TRBD2 (7 bases each). This receptor was identified in a man between 18 and 35 years old who received the YFV17D yellow fever vaccine. Sequenced material: PBMCs, taken 4 to 6 days after the first yellow fever vaccination. The CDR3 bases are TGTGCCAGCGGCCAGGGGGGGCATGAGCAGTTCTTC. Protein product: CASGQGGHEQFF.